Listed below are T cell receptor beta chains from one sample, sequenced in a study of blood T cell repertoires in COVID-19. Generated by immunoSEQ multiplex PCR, the TCRdb table keeps only in-frame clones and is missing some. The sample carries 150,000 to 200,000 clones, 70% to 90% recorded once. The sequenced sample consisted of peripheral blood. Receptors were obtained from a man aged 35 to 55 with active or convalescent COVID-19. Each CDR3 is given with its conserved first and last residue. A D gene is named only where the DNA matches it firmly. Only some rows state a clone size, as once, few, many or a class for expanded clones.

j_call d_call clone_size v_call cdr3_nt cdr3_aa
TRBJ1-6 NA NA TRBV4-3 TGCGCCAGCAGCCAAGAATTCACAGATCGTAATTCACCCCTCCACTTT CASSQEFTDRNSPLHF
TRBJ1-1 TRBD1 NA TRBV5-5 TGTGCCAGCAGCTTGGTACCGGGACAGGGTGTTTCTGAAGCTTTCTTT CASSLVPGQGVSEAFF
TRBJ1-1 NA NA TRBV7-2 TGTGCCAGCAGCACATACAGGGAAAACACTGAAGCTTTCTTT CASSTYRENTEAFF
TRBJ1-2 TRBD1 NA TRBV5-6 TGTGCCAGCAGCCCGCGGACAGGGTCTAACTATGGCTACACCTTC CASSPRTGSNYGYTF
TRBJ1-1 TRBD1 NA TRBV15 TGTGCCACCAGCAGGGATCTCGGATTTCGACAGGGGGATAACACTGAAGCTTTCTTT CATSRDLGFRQGDNTEAFF
TRBJ2-1 TRBD1 NA TRBV6-1 TGTGCCAGCAGTGGCAATACCGGGACAGGGGGCAATGAGCAGTTCTTC CASSGNTGTGGNEQFF
TRBJ1-1 NA NA TRBV18 TGTGCCAGCTCATTGGGACAGAACACTGAAGCTTTCTTT CASSLGQNTEAFF
TRBJ2-3 TRBD2 NA TRBV9 TGTGCCAGCAGCCTAGGGGAGACTAGCGGAGATACGCAGTATTTT CASSLGETSGDTQYF
TRBJ1-2 NA NA TRBV7-9 TGTGCCAGCAGCCTGGGGCATGGCTACACCTTC CASSLGHGYTF
TRBJ1-2 TRBD1 few TRBV3-1/TRBV3-2 TGTGCCAGCAGCCAAGGTAGAGTCCCCGGGGGACAGGGGGCGCGGGGCTACACCTTC CASSQGRVPGGQGARGYTF
TRBJ1-1 TRBD1 NA TRBV18 TGTGCCAGCTCAGATGGACAGGGGCGTGAAGCTTTCTTT CASSDGQGREAFF
TRBJ1-5 NA NA TRBV10-3 TGTGCCATCAGTGAGGCGGGGAGAGGTAGCAATCAGCCCCAGCATTTT CAISEAGRGSNQPQHF
TRBJ1-1 TRBD1 NA TRBV4-1 TGCGCCAGCAGCCATAAGGGGGCCGGTGGCACTGAAGCTTTCTTT CASSHKGAGGTEAFF
TRBJ1-1 TRBD1 NA TRBV27 TGTGCCAGCAGCCTGACAGGGGGCGCAGGTACTGAAGCTTTCTTT CASSLTGGAGTEAFF
TRBJ1-5 TRBD1 NA TRBV19 TGTGCCAGTACCATCGGAGGACAGGGATATCAGCCCCAGCATTTT CASTIGGQGYQPQHF
TRBJ2-2 NA NA TRBV5-1 TGCGCCAGCAGCCCTACCGGGGACACCGGGGAGCTGTTTTTT CASSPTGDTGELFF
TRBJ2-2 NA NA TRBV4-1 TGCGCCAGCAGCCAAGACGACAGAGTCACCGGGGAGCTGTTTTTT CASSQDDRVTGELFF
TRBJ2-5 NA NA TRBV19 TGTGCCAGTAGTGGACGACTTGCGGGTGGGACCCAGTACTTC CASSGRLAGGTQYF
TRBJ2-7 NA NA TRBV9 TGTGCCAGCAGCCCCGGAGGGAGCCCCTTGGGCGAGCAGTACTTC CASSPGGSPLGEQYF
TRBJ1-5 TRBD1 NA TRBV2 TGTGCCAGCAGCGACAGGGACTTCTATAGCAATCAGCCCCAGCATTTT CASSDRDFYSNQPQHF
TRBJ1-4 NA NA TRBV12-3/TRBV12-4 TGTGCCAGCAGTTCGACAGCTAATGAAAAACTGTTTTTT CASSSTANEKLFF
TRBJ1-1 NA NA TRBV18 TGTGCCAGCTCACCCGCAGGGCGAACTGAAGCTTTCTTT CASSPAGRTEAFF
TRBJ1-5 TRBD1 NA TRBV30 TGTGCCTGGAGTGCCGACAGGGATCAGCCCCAGCATTTT CAWSADRDQPQHF
TRBJ2-3 TRBD2 NA TRBV7-3 TGTGCCAGCAGCCCCTGGGAGGGAGCGCAGTATTTT CASSPWEGAQYF
TRBJ1-2 TRBD1 NA TRBV30 TGTGCCTGGAGTGCCACAGACAGGGGAGAGGGCTACACCTTC CAWSATDRGEGYTF
TRBJ2-1 NA NA TRBV4-1 TGCGCCAGCACCTCAGATGACAATGAGCAGTTCTTC CASTSDDNEQFF
TRBJ2-1 NA NA TRBV9 TGTGCCACCCAATACATTAAACCCAATGAGCAGTTCTTC CATQYIKPNEQFF
TRBJ2-7 NA NA TRBV7-2 TGTGCCAGCAGCTTATCCGGCTCCTACGAGCAGTACTTC CASSLSGSYEQYF
TRBJ2-2 TRBD1 NA TRBV27 TGTGCCAGCAGATGGACAGGGGGCGAAGTTGTTTCCGGGGAGCTGTTTTTT CASRWTGGEVVSGELFF
TRBJ1-1 NA NA TRBV18 TGTGCCAGCTCACCACGCAGGGATGGGAACACTGAAGCTTTCTTT CASSPRRDGNTEAFF
TRBJ2-2 TRBD2 NA TRBV12-3/TRBV12-4 TGTGCCAGCACCATGGGAGGGAGGGAGCTGTTTTTT CASTMGGRELFF
TRBJ1-2 TRBD1 NA TRBV5-1 TGCGCCAGTTTAGACACGGACAGGCCACACTATGGCTACACCTTC CASLDTDRPHYGYTF
TRBJ1-1 TRBD1 NA TRBV10-3 TGTGCCATAACGGGACAGGGCACTGAAGCTTTCTTT CAITGQGTEAFF
TRBJ1-2 TRBD1 NA TRBV9 TGTGCCAGCAGCCCGTGGACAGGATCTAACTATGGCTACACCTTC CASSPWTGSNYGYTF
TRBJ2-1 NA NA TRBV15 TGTGCCACCAGCACCCAGGGAGGATCCTACAATGAGCAGTTCTTC CATSTQGGSYNEQFF
TRBJ2-5 TRBD2 NA TRBV10-3 TGTGCCATCAGTGACCCCGGACTAGAAGAGACCCAGTACTTC CAISDPGLEETQYF
TRBJ1-3 NA NA TRBV18 TGTGCCAGCTCACAACTGGACTCGGCAAACACCATATATTTT CASSQLDSANTIYF
TRBJ2-3 NA NA TRBV24-1 TGTGCCACCCCCCCTGGGGGCCCCCGATCGGCAGATACGCAGTATTTT CATPPGGPRSADTQYF
TRBJ1-5 TRBD1 NA TRBV6-1 TGTGCCAGCAGTGGGGGACAGGCCTCCTATAGCAATCAGCCCCAGCATTTT CASSGGQASYSNQPQHF
TRBJ1-3 NA NA TRBV30 TGTGCCTGGAGTACCGGCTCTGGAAACACCATATATTTT CAWSTGSGNTIYF